These 31 T cell receptor beta chains came from one sample sequenced in a study of CD8 T cells in ankylosing spondylitis. MiXCR, applied by TCRdb to the 5' RACE reads, yields one record per CDR3 protein. The repertoire holds 350,000 or so distinct CDR3 sequences, roughly 15% seen once, with approximately 1.1% in the top ten. The sample consisted of blood, either unsorted or a sorted T cell fraction (not recorded which). These receptors originate from a male donor with ankylosing spondylitis or in good health (not recorded which).

This chain links TRBV7-2 with TRBJ2-7; D call uncertain. The V end lost 4 bases, the J end lost 3 bases, and 10 bases lay between the germline ends. The germline CDR1 and CDR2 sequences are SGHTA and FQGNSA. The CDR3 contains 13 residues. CDR3 residues: CASSSSLNYEQYF. CDR3 DNA: TGTGCCAGCAGCTCCTCCTTGAACTACGAGCAGTACTTC.

This clonotype was observed a handful of times. The CDR3 nucleotides read TGTGCCAGCAGTTACGGTAGCGGGCATAGCACAGATACGCAGTATTTT. Encoded protein: CASSYGSGHSTDTQYF. V is TRBV6-5 and J is TRBJ2-3; 7 bases map to TRBD2. Trimming took 2 bases from V and 0 from J; bases not matched to a gene: 5. The germline CDR1 and CDR2 sequences are MNHEY and SVGAGI. The CDR3 contains 16 residues.

A few counts support this clonotype. V is TRBV7-9 and J is TRBJ2-1; possible D gene TRBD1, 6 bases. This CDR3 has 13 residues. Deletions cut 6 bases from V and 5 bases from J, with 11 bases between. The germline V gene has CDR1 SEHNR and CDR2 FQNEAQ (reference sequence). In DNA, the CDR3 is TGTGCCAGCAGGAGGACAGATGACAATGAGCAGTTCTTC. Translation gives CASRRTDDNEQFF.

The chain has TRBV10-3 and TRBJ1-1; TRBD1 matches 7 bases. CDR3 length: 12 amino acids. Germline trimming cut 5 bases from V and 5 bases from J; bases unmatched to any gene: 2. Germline loops: CDR1 ENHRY, CDR2 SYGVKD. The CDR3 sequence is CAISLDRTEAFF. CDR3 nucleotide sequence: TGTGCCATCAGTTTGGACAGGACTGAAGCTTTCTTT.

This clonotype showed up just a few times. V gene TRBV9 combines with J gene TRBJ1-3, with D possibly matching TRBD1 (6 bases). V lost 8 bases, J lost 4 bases, and 13 bases lay in between. The germline CDR1 and CDR2 sequences are SGDLS and YYNGEE. The CDR3 runs to 13 residues. DNA of the CDR3: TGTGCCAGTGCCTCAGGGGTCGGAAACACCATATATTTT. Translating gives CASASGVGNTIYF.

This clonotype turned up a few times. This rearrangement joins TRBV5-8 to TRBJ2-5; D remains unclear. Per the germline V gene, CDR1 is SGHTS and CDR2 is YDEGEE. This CDR3 is 15 amino acids long. V was shortened by 1 base and J by 5 bases, with 15 bases between the two germline ends. CDR3 sequence: CASSLSLSGRETQYF. Written as DNA, the CDR3 is TGTGCCAGCAGCTTGTCGCTATCAGGTCGGGAGACCCAGTACTTC.

Notes on this clonotype: Germline and junction disagree at one end, which may indicate a read error. The rearrangement uses TRBV5-1 and TRBJ2-6; TRBD1 might be the D (5 bases). The CDR3 is 15 residues long. CDR1 and CDR2 from the germline V gene are SGHRS and YFSETQ. In DNA, the CDR3 is TGCGCCAGCAGCTCAACTTCCTCTGGGGCCAACGTCCTGACTTTT. Residues: CASSSTSSGANVLTF. Full variable domain (remainder filled in from reference TRBV5-1 and TRBJ2-6): KAGVTQTPRYLIKTRGQQVTLSCSPISGHRSVSWYQQTPGQGLQFLFEYFSETQRNKGNFPGRFSGRQFSNSRSEMNVSTLELGDSALYLCASSSTSSGANVLTFGAGSRLTVL.

This clonotype was observed a handful of times. The V and J genes are TRBV19 and TRBJ2-2; D is perhaps TRBD1 or TRBD2 (5 bases each). The CDR3 extends over 17 amino acids. The germline V gene has CDR1 LNHDA and CDR2 SQIVND (reference sequence). V gave up 0 bases and J gave up 2 bases, with 13 bases separating them. The DNA of the CDR3 is TGTGCCAGTAGTATAGATAGGCTGAGGGGTAACACCGGGGAGCTGTTTTTT. This sequence encodes CASSIDRLRGNTGELFF.

The chain employs TRBV10-3 and TRBJ1-2; possibly TRBD1 for D (5 bases). The CDR3 runs 14 residues. The V gene lost 8 bases and the J gene lost 8 bases, with 21 bases spanning the gap. Germline V gene data show CDR1 as ENHRY and CDR2 as SYGVKD. CDR3 bases: TGTGCCATCTCTGAAAGGTCGGGGGTGCGAGGCTACACCTTC. Translated, it gives CAISERSGVRGYTF.

This clonotype was picked up a small number of times. This chain joins TRBV6-1 and TRBJ1-4, with a weak D call TRBD1 (6 bases). Germline-derived CDR1 and CDR2 are MNHNS and SASEGT. Trimming left V 6 bases short and J 4 bases short, with 12 bases between. The CDR3 totals 14 residues. In nucleotides, the CDR3 is TGTGCCAGCAGAGGGAGGACAGTTAATGAAAAACTGTTTTTT. This sequence encodes CASRGRTVNEKLFF.

This clonotype was detected a few times. This chain joins TRBV3-1 and TRBJ2-7; 10 nucleotides match TRBD1. The CDR3 contains 12 residues. V shed 9 bases, J shed 2 bases, and the junction held 1 base outside the gene matches. Germline V gives CDR1 LGHDT, CDR2 YNNKEL (reference sequence). For the CDR3, the DNA is TGTGCCAGTGGGACAGGGGCCTACGAGCAGTACTTC. It encodes CASGTGAYEQYF.

The chain combines TRBV7-8 with TRBJ2-7; maybe TRBD1 (5 bases). V was shortened by 2 bases and J by 5 bases, with 13 bases between the two germline ends. This CDR3 region has 14 residues. Looked up from germline, CDR1 is SGHVS and CDR2 is FQNEAQ. Here the CDR3 reads CASSLRGQVDEQYF. In DNA, the CDR3 is TGTGCCAGCAGCTTAAGGGGTCAAGTCGACGAGCAGTACTTC.

This clonotype has more than one count but fewer than ten. The V call is TRBV5-1, the J call TRBJ2-1; a weak D match, TRBD2 (5 bases). This CDR3 is 15 amino acids long. CDR1 and CDR2 from the germline V gene are SGHRS and YFSETQ. Trimming cost V 4 bases and J 6 bases, with 17 bases left between them. The CDR3 coding sequence is TGCGCCAGCAGCGGGATAGTGAGGGAAGGCAATGAGCAGTTCTTC. Amino acids: CASSGIVREGNEQFF.

This clonotype occurred a few times. The V call is TRBV3-1, the J call TRBJ1-2; 7 nucleotides align to TRBD1. There are 17 residues in the CDR3. Trimming took 0 bases from V and 2 from J; bases not matched to a gene: 9. CDR1 is LGHDT, CDR2 YNNKEL, per germline (reference sequence). The CDR3 DNA reads TGTGCCAGCAGCCAAGATTGGGGCGGGGGACAGAACTATGGCTACACCTTC. Translation gives CASSQDWGGGQNYGYTF. The full variable domain, its missing parts supplied by reference TRBV3-1 and TRBJ1-2, is DTAVSQTPKYLVTQMGNDKSIKCEQNLGHDTMYWYKQDSKKFLKIMFSYNNKELIINETVPNRFSPKSPDKAHLNLHINSLELGDSAVYFCASSQDWGGGQNYGYTFGSGTRLTVV.

This clonotype was detected ten times or more. CDR3 in amino acids: CSVDGGRGNTIYF. The CDR3 region has the DNA TGCAGCGTTGATGGGGGGCGCGGAAACACCATATATTTT. This rearrangement joins TRBV29-1 to TRBJ1-3, with D possibly TRBD1 on 6 matching bases. Per germline, CDR1 SQVTM and CDR2 ANQGSEA. The V gene lost 3 bases and the J gene lost 4 bases, with 10 bases spanning the gap. CDR3 length: 13 residues.

A few counts support this clonotype. The genes are TRBV5-1 and TRBJ2-7, with 9 nucleotides matching TRBD1. Germline CDR1 SGHRS, CDR2 YFSETQ. This CDR3 region has 16 residues. The junction had 9 bases not matched to a gene; V was cut back by 0 bases and J by 5 bases. CDR3 amino acids: CASSLEMGQGLNEQYF. The CDR3 region has the DNA TGCGCCAGCAGCTTGGAGATGGGACAGGGTTTGAACGAGCAGTACTTC.

This clonotype was detected only a few times. The rearrangement joins TRBV6-1 to TRBJ2-3, with D maybe TRBD2 (6 bases). V was shortened by 2 bases and J by 5 bases, with 14 bases between the two germline ends. The CDR3 has 15 amino acids. CDR1 is MNHNS, CDR2 SASEGT, per germline. The DNA of the CDR3 is TGTGCCAGCAGTGAATGGACCCCCGGGAGAGATACGCAGTATTTT. Translated, it gives CASSEWTPGRDTQYF.

This clonotype was found a few times. The chain uses TRBV29-1 and TRBJ1-2; D is uncertain. The CDR3 consists of 14 residues. V was trimmed by 2 bases and J by 4 bases, leaving 14 bases between them. Germline V CDR1 and CDR2: SQVTM, ANQGSEA. The DNA for the CDR3 is TGCAGCGTTGAAAATCCAGGAGCACGCTATGGCTACACCTTC. The encoded protein is CSVENPGARYGYTF. The full variable domain, completed using reference TRBV29-1 and TRBJ1-2, is SAVISQKPSRDICQRGTSLTIQCQVDSQVTMMFWYRQQPGQSLTLIATANQGSEATYESGFVIDKFPISRPNLTFSTLTVSNMSPEDSSIYLCSVENPGARYGYTFGSGTRLTVV.

This clonotype was observed many times. CDR3 sequence: CSLGGPDYEQYF. As DNA, the CDR3 is TGCAGCCTGGGAGGGCCGGACTACGAGCAGTACTTC. This sequence joins TRBV29-1 and TRBJ2-7; 7 bases match TRBD2. Trimming removed 8 bases from V and 3 bases from J; junction bases left unmatched: 7. The germline V gene has CDR1 SQVTM and CDR2 ANQGSEA. The length of the CDR3 is 12 residues.

This clonotype was counted at least ten times. V gene TRBV3-1 combines with J gene TRBJ2-7; D is unclear. The CDR3 has 12 residues. Germline CDR1 is LGHDT and CDR2 is YNNKEL (reference sequence). V was pared by 4 bases and J by 0 bases, with 4 bases between. CDR3 sequence reads: CASSPNSYEQYF. CDR3 sequence (DNA): TGTGCCAGCAGCCCCAACTCCTACGAGCAGTACTTC.

This chain uses TRBV6-5 with TRBJ1-6; D remains unclear. This CDR3 has 11 residues. Germline-derived CDR1 and CDR2 are MNHEY and SVGAGI. Trimming stripped 6 bases from V and 7 bases from J, with 4 bases between. The CDR3 is CASSGNSPLHF. For the CDR3, the DNA is TGTGCCAGCAGCGGCAATTCACCCCTCCACTTT.

This clonotype was detected a few times. The chain employs TRBV7-9 and TRBJ2-5; D might be TRBD1 (6 bases). V was clipped by 3 bases and J by 5 bases, with 10 bases between them. Germline assignment: CDR1 SEHNR and CDR2 FQNEAQ (reference sequence). The CDR3 length is 13 residues. For the CDR3, the DNA is TGTGCCAGCAGCTTTGGGGGCGCGGAGACCCAGTACTTC. It is translated as CASSFGGAETQYF.

The genes are TRBV20-1 and TRBJ2-1, with unresolved D. Germline V gene lookup returns CDR1 DFQATT and CDR2 SNEGSKA (reference sequence). The CDR3 length is 13 residues. Trimming took off 3 bases at V and 7 bases at J, with 13 bases between the two ends. Here the CDR3 DNA reads TGCAGTGCTAGTTTCGGGCACCGTAATGAGCAGTTCTTC. This translates into CSASFGHRNEQFF.

This clonotype was detected many times. The rearrangement joins TRBV25-1 to TRBJ2-7; TRBD2 matches at 7 bases. The CDR3 covers 14 residues. The germline V gene encodes CDR1 MGHDK and CDR2 SYGVNS. The V segment lost 3 bases and the J segment 3 bases; nucleotides outside the gene matches: 5. This CDR3 reads CASSEGDYRYEQYF. The CDR3 coding sequence is TGTGCCAGCAGTGAGGGGGACTACCGCTACGAGCAGTACTTC.

The chain employs TRBV4-2 and TRBJ1-2; a weak D match, TRBD1 (5 bases). Germline CDR1 LGHNA, CDR2 YNFKEQ. This CDR3 is built from 13 residues. V lost 4 bases to trimming and J lost 4 bases, with 10 bases between them. Here the CDR3 reads CASSPRDGYGYTF. The DNA for the CDR3 is TGTGCCAGCAGCCCCAGGGACGGCTATGGCTACACCTTC.

This clonotype has a handful of counts. The V call is TRBV24-1, the J call TRBJ2-2; D is perhaps TRBD1 or TRBD2 (5 bases each). The CDR3 sequence is 15 residues long. Trimming removed 2 bases at V and 6 bases at J, with 12 bases between. The V gene's germline CDR1 is KGHDR and CDR2 SFDVKD. CDR3 residues: CATSDSGKAAGELFF. CDR3 nucleotides: TGTGCCACCAGTGATTCAGGGAAAGCGGCCGGGGAGCTGTTTTTT.

The V and J genes are TRBV27 and TRBJ2-2, with D perhaps matching TRBD2 (5 bases). CDR1 and CDR2 (germline): MNHEY, SMNVEV (reference sequence). V was cut by 4 bases and J by 4 bases, with 13 bases left in between. This CDR3 contains 15 residues. CDR3 DNA sequence: TGTGCCAGCAGTTCTACACCCGGAGGCACCGGGGAGCTGTTTTTT. Protein product: CASSSTPGGTGELFF.

This clonotype was detected ten times or more. The genes are TRBV5-1 and TRBJ2-7; 8 bases align to TRBD2. Germline values: CDR1 SGHRS, CDR2 YFSETQ. The CDR3 totals 15 residues. Trimming at V came to 0 bases and at J to 3 bases, leaving 5 bases not matched to a gene. The CDR3 sequence: CASSLGWREDYEQYF. The CDR3 DNA reads as TGCGCCAGCAGCTTGGGATGGCGGGAGGACTACGAGCAGTACTTC.

The chain recombines TRBV5-1 with TRBJ1-1, with D perhaps matching TRBD1 (6 bases). The V and J ends lost 7 bases and 3 bases respectively, with 16 bases between them. The CDR3 totals 14 residues. Germline CDR1 and CDR2: SGHRS and YFSETQ. The DNA for the CDR3 is TGCGCCAGCCGGATCGGGGGCGCGGACACTGAAGCTTTCTTT. It is translated as CASRIGGADTEAFF.

This clonotype showed up just a few times. The rearrangement joins TRBV5-1 to TRBJ2-5, with D possibly TRBD1 on 5 matching bases. The V end lost 0 bases, the J end lost 2 bases, and 14 bases lay between the germline ends. Germline-derived CDR1 and CDR2 are SGHRS and YFSETQ. The CDR3 extends over 16 amino acids. For the CDR3, the DNA is TGCGCCAGCAGCTTGGAGGGCCAGGGATTTCAAGAGACCCAGTACTTC. As protein: CASSLEGQGFQETQYF.

The chain carries TRBV2 and TRBJ1-5; possibly TRBD1 for D (5 bases). The CDR3 covers 13 residues. CDR1 is SNHLY and CDR2 is FYNNEI in the germline V gene. V lost 2 bases, J lost 7 bases, and 9 bases lay in between. The CDR3 spells CASSEWGEQPQHF. The DNA for the CDR3 is TGTGCCAGCAGTGAATGGGGGGAGCAGCCCCAGCATTTT.